What follows describes a single TCR delta chain. Its antigen remains unidentified. Sequence at one end of the junction differs from germline and may be a read error. The template was reverse-transcribed extracted RNA. Multiplex PCR used pooled V-gene forward primers and a constant-region reverse primer to amplify CDR3s. TCRdb reapplied CATT to the multiplex PCR reads. This sample has about 75,000 delta-chain clones, with approximately 37% found just once. Alphabeta T cells were depleted, then CD3+ Vdelta1+ Vdelta2- thymocytes were FACS-sorted. Sorted Vdelta1+ thymocytes were roughly 96% to 99.6% pure. The data originate from a study of Vδ1+ human thymocytes. General study results and limits: Highly polyclonal TRG and TRD repertoires with Gaussian CDR3 length distributions appeared in thymus. TRD repertoires were essentially private, unlike widely shared TRG clonotypes. Despite high sort purity, about 20% of thymic T cell receptor delta sequences were Vdelta2.

Germline lookup yields CDR1 TSWWSYY and CDR2 QGS. This CDR3 spans 28 amino acids. Sequenced sample: Vdelta1+ gamma-delta thymocytes from the thymus. Subset in this sample: FACS-sorted CD3+ TCRalphabeta- TCRVdelta1+ TCRVdelta2- thymocytes. This receptor was identified in a boy in the first two years of life who had congenital heart surgery. The rearrangement links TRDV1 to TRDJ1, with D tentatively TRDD3 (9 bases). CDR3 in amino acids: CALGELGNFLRLRHPRGILGGATDKLIF. For the CDR3, the DNA is TGTGCTCTTGGAGAACTGGGCAACTTCCTACGGCTACGCCATCCACGGGGGATACTAGGCGGAGCCACCGATAAACTCATCTTT.